This section outlines one TCR beta chain sequence together with its context. Its specificity is not known. Trimming took off 3 bases at V and 0 bases at J, with 12 bases between the two ends. Germline loops: CDR1 DFQATT, CDR2 SNEGSKA (reference sequence). CDR3 length equals 14 residues. This sample was included in a study of CD8 T cells in ankylosing spondylitis. General study results and limits: Matched ankylosing spondylitis synovial fluid reportedly contained a significantly enriched population of disease-linked clones. Several highly homologous variants made up a TCR beta motif, and this motif appeared characteristic of ankylosing spondylitis blood. CD8+ by phenotype, disease-linked clones were relatively rare in peripheral blood.

By quantitative 5'-RACE with molecular barcodes, the TCR beta libraries were made. TCRdb independently ran MiXCR on the 5' RACE reads; one entry per CDR3 protein. Here the sample spans 670,000 or so distinct CDR3 sequences, under 20% being singletons. This TCR derives from a male donor with ankylosing spondylitis. The specimen sequenced was blood, either unsorted or a sorted T cell fraction (not recorded which). This rearrangement joins TRBV20-1 to TRBJ2-7; maybe TRBD1 (6 bases). In DNA form, the CDR3 reads TGCAGTGCTAGCGGAAGACAGGTCTCCTACGAGCAGTACTTC. This gives the protein CSASGRQVSYEQYF.